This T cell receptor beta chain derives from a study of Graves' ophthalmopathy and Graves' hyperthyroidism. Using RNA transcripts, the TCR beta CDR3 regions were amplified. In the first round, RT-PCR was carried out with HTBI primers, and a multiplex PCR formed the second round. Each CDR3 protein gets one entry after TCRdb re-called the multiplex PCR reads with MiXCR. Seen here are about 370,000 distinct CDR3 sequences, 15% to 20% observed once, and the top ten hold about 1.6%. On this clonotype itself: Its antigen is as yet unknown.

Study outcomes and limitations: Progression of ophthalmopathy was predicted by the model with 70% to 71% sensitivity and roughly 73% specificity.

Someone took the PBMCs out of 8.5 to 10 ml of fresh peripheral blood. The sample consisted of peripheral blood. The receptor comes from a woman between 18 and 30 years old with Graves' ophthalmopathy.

CDR3 in DNA: TGTGCCTGGAGTGTGCGGGGGGTCGGGGAGCTGTTTTTT. Its translation is CAWSVRGVGELFF. The genes are TRBV30 and TRBJ2-2; 8 bases align to TRBD2. With V trimmed by 0 bases and J by 7 bases, 1 base remained unmatched. The CDR3 sequence is 13 residues long. CDR1 GTSNPN and CDR2 SVGIG come from the germline V gene (reference sequence).